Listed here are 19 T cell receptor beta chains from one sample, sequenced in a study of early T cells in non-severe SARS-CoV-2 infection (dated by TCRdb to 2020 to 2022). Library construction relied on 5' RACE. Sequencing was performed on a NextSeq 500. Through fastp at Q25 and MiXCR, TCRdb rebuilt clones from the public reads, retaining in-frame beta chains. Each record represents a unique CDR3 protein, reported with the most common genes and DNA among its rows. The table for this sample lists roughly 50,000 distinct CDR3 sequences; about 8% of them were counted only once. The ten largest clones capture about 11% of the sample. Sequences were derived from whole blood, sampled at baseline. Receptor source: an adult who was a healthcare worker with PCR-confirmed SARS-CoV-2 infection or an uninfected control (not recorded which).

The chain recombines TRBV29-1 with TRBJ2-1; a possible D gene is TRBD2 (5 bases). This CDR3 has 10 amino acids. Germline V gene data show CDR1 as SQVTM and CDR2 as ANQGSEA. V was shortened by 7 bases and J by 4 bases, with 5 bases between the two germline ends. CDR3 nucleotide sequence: TGCAGCGGGGAGTACAATGAGCAGTTCTTC. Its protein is CSGEYNEQFF.

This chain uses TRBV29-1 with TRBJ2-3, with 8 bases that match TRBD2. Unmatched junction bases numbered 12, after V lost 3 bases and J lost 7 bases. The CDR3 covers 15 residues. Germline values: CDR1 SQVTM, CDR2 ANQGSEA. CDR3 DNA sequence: TGCAGCGTTGACTCGGCGGGAGGTTCCGTGAATACGCAGTATTTT. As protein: CSVDSAGGSVNTQYF.

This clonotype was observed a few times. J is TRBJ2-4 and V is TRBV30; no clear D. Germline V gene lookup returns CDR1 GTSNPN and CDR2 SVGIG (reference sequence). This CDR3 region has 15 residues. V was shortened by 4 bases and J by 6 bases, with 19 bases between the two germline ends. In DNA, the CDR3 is TGTGCCTGGAAGGTCGACCCCTCCACGGGAAACATTCAGTACTTC. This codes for CAWKVDPSTGNIQYF.

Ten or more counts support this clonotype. The CDR3 region has the DNA TGCGCCAGCAGCCAAGTACACCGGGACGGCGGTAGCCTGTTTTTT. Its translation is CASSQVHRDGGSLFF. The chain uses TRBV4-1 and TRBJ1-4; D is possibly TRBD1 (5 bases). The germline V and J ends were trimmed by 1 base and 14 bases, with 20 bases remaining between them. CDR3 length: 15 residues. Germline V CDR1 and CDR2: MGHRA, YSYEKL.

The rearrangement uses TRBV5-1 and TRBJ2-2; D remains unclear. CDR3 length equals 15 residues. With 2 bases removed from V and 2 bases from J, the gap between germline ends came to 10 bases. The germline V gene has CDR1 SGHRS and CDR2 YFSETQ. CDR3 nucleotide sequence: TGCGCCAGCAGCTTAAGGCAGCCAAACACCGGGGAGCTGTTTTTT. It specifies CASSLRQPNTGELFF. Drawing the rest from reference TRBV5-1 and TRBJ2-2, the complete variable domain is KAGVTQTPRYLIKTRGQQVTLSCSPISGHRSVSWYQQTPGQGLQFLFEYFSETQRNKGNFPGRFSGRQFSNSRSEMNVSTLELGDSALYLCASSLRQPNTGELFFGEGSRLTVL.

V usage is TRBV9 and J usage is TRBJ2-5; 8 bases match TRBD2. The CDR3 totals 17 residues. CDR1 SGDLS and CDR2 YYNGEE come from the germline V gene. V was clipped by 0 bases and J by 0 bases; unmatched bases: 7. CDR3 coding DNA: TGTGCCAGCAGCGTAGCTCCACTAGCGGAGTACCAAGAGACCCAGTACTTC. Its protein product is CASSVAPLAEYQETQYF.

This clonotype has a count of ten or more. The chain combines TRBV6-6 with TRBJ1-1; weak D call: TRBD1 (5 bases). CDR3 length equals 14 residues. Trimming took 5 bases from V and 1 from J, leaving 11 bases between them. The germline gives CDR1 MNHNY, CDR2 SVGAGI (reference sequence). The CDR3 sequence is CASSARQRNTEAFF. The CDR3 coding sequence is TGTGCCAGCAGTGCTAGACAGAGGAACACTGAAGCTTTCTTT.

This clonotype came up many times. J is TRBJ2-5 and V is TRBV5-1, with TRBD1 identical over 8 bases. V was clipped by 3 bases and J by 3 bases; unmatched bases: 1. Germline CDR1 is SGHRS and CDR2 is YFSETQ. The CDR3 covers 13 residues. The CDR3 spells CASSWGQEETQYF. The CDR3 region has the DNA TGCGCCAGCAGCTGGGGACAGGAAGAGACCCAGTACTTC. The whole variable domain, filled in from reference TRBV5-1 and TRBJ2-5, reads KAGVTQTPRYLIKTRGQQVTLSCSPISGHRSVSWYQQTPGQGLQFLFEYFSETQRNKGNFPGRFSGRQFSNSRSEMNVSTLELGDSALYLCASSWGQEETQYFGPGTRLLVL.

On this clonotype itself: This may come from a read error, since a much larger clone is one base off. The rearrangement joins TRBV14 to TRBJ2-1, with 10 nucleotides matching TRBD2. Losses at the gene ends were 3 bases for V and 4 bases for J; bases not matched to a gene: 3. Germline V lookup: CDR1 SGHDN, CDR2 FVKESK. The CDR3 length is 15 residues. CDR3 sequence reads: CASSHGLADYNEQFF. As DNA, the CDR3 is TGTGCCAGCAGCCACGGACTAGCGGATTACAATGAGCAGTTCTTC. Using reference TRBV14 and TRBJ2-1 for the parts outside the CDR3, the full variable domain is EAGVTQFPSHSVIEKGQTVTLRCDPISGHDNLYWYRRVMGKEIKFLLHFVKESKQDESGMPNNRFLAERTGGTYSTLKVQPAELEDSGVYFCASSHGLADYNEQFFGPGTRLTVL.

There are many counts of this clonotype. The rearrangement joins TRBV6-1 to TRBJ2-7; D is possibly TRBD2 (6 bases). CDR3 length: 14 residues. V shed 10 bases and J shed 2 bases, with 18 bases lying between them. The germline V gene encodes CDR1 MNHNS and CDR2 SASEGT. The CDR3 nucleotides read TGTGCCATCGCATCCGGGACTGGGACCTACGAGCAGTACTTC. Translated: CAIASGTGTYEQYF.

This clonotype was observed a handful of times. The CDR3 DNA reads TGCAGCGTTGAAGATCGACAGGGCAACTATGGCTACACCTTC. Residues: CSVEDRQGNYGYTF. J is TRBJ1-2 and V is TRBV29-1, with 7 bases lining up with TRBD1. The CDR3 length is 14 residues. Germline V gene lookup returns CDR1 SQVTM and CDR2 ANQGSEA. The V segment lost 0 bases and the J segment 2 bases; nucleotides outside the gene matches: 3.

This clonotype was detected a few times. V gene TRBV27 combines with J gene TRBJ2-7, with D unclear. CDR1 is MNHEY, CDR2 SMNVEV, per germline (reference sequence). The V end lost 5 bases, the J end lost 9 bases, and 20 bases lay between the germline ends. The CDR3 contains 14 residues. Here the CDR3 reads CASSPLDGTYAQYF. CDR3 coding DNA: TGTGCCAGCAGTCCTCTTGACGGAACGTATGCGCAGTACTTC.

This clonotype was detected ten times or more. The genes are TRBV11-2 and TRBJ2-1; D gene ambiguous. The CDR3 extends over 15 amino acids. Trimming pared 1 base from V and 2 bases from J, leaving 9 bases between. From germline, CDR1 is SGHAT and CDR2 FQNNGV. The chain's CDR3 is CASSLVPSAYNEQFF. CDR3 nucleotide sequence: TGTGCCAGCAGCTTAGTTCCCTCGGCCTACAATGAGCAGTTCTTC.

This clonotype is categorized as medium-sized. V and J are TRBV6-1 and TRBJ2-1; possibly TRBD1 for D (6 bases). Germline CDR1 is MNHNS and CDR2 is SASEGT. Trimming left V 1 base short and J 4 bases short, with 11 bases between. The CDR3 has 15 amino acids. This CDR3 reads CASSEETGTYNEQFF. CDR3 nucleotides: TGTGCCAGCAGTGAAGAGACAGGAACATACAATGAGCAGTTCTTC.

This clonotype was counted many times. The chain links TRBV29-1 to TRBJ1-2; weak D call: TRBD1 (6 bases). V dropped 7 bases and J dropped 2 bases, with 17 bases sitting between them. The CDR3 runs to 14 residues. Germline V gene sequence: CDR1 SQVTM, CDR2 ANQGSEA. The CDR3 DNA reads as TGCAGCGCAGGTACAGGGAATGTAAACTATGGCTACACCTTC. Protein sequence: CSAGTGNVNYGYTF.

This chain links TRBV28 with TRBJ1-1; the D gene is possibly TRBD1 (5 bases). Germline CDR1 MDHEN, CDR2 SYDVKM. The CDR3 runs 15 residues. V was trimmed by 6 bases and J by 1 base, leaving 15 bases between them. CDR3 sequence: CASSYPRQRNTEAFF. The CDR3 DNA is TGTGCCAGCAGCTACCCAAGACAGAGGAACACTGAAGCTTTCTTT. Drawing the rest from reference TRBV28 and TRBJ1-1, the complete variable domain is DVKVTQSSRYLVKRTGEKVFLECVQDMDHENMFWYRQDPGLGLRLIYFSYDVKMKEKGDIPEGYSVSREKKERFSLILESASTNQTSMYLCASSYPRQRNTEAFFGQGTRLTVV.

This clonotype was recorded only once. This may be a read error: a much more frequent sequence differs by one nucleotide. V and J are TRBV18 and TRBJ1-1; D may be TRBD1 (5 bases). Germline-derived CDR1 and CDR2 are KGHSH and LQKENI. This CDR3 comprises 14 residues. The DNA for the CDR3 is TGTGCCAGCTCACCCGGGACGGATAACACTGTAGCTTTCTTT. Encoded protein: CASSPGTDNTVAFF.

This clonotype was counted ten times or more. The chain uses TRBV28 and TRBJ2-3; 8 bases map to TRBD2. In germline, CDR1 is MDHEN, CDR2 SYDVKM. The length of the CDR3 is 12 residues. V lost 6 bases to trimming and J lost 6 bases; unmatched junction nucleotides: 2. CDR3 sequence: CASRIAGDTQYF. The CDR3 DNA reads TGTGCCAGCAGGATAGCGGGGGATACGCAGTATTTT.

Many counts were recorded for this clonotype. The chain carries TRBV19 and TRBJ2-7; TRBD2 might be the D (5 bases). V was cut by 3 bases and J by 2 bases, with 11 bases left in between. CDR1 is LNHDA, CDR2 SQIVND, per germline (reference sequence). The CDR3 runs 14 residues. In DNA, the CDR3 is TGTGCCAGTAGTATTCCCAGCGGACCCTACGAGCAGTACTTC. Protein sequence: CASSIPSGPYEQYF.